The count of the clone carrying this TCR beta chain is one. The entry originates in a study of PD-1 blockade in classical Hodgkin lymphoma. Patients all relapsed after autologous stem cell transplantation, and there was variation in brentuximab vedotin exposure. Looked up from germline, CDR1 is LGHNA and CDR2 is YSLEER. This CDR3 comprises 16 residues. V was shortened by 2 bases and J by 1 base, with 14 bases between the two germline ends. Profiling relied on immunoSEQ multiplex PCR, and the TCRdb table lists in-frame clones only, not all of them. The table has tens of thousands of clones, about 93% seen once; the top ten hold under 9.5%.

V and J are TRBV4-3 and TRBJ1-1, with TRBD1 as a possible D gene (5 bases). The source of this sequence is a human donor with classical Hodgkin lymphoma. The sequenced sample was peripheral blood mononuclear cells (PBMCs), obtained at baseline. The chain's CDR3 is CASSQFDSTTNTEAFF. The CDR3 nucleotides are TGCGCCAGCAGCCAATTCGACAGCACTACGAACACTGAAGCTTTCTTT.